A selection of T cell receptor beta chains follows, all from one sample in a study of identifying expanded T cells in peripheral blood. Measured with immunoSEQ multiplex PCR; TCRdb has only the in-frame clones, and not every one. The data hold about 110,000 clones, with 85% to 90% observed a single time. Sequenced: blood. Every receptor here comes from a person between 18 and 75 years old in good health. Both conserved end residues are part of each CDR3. Each record gives: clone size, J gene, D gene, V gene, CDR3 protein, CDR3 DNA. D genes are given only for firm matches. Expanded clones are given a class, and other clones once, few, many or no size at all.

NA	TRBJ1-2	NA	TRBV5-8	CASMVSGRRYGYTF	TGTGCCAGTATGGTTTCAGGACGTCGCTATGGCTACACCTTC
once	TRBJ2-3	NA	TRBV6-6	CASEGQLTDTQYF	TGTGCCAGCGAAGGACAGCTCACAGATACGCAGTATTTT
NA	TRBJ2-1	NA	TRBV7-9	CASSRGGGHYNEQFF	TGTGCCAGCAGCCGCGGCGGGGGCCACTACAATGAGCAGTTCTTC
NA	TRBJ2-7	TRBD1	TRBV4-1	CASSRLQGLNTYEQYF	TGCGCCAGCAGCCGCCTACAGGGGCTTAACACCTACGAGCAGTACTTC
NA	TRBJ1-6	TRBD1	TRBV18	CASSPGQGVQSPLHF	TGTGCCAGCTCACCGGGACAGGGGGTACAATCACCCCTCCACTTT
NA	TRBJ1-5	NA	TRBV21-1	CASSKEDRQSNSQHF	TGTGCCAGCAGCAAAGAGGACCGCCAAAGCAACTCCCAGCATTTT
NA	TRBJ1-2	NA	TRBV7-2	CASSSPRGAFGYGYTF	TGTGCCAGCAGTTCTCCCCGGGGGGCTTTTGGCTATGGCTACACCTTC
NA	TRBJ2-2	TRBD2	TRBV6-6	CASRSRGGGAGELFF	TGTGCCAGCAGGTCCCGGGGGGGCGGCGCCGGGGAGCTGTTTTTT
NA	TRBJ2-5	NA	TRBV7-2	CASSRPETQYF	TGTGCCAGCAGCAGACCCGAGACCCAGTACTTC
NA	TRBJ1-5	NA	TRBV15	CATSGGGSSNQPQHF	TGTGCCACCAGCGGGGGGGGGTCCAGCAATCAGCCCCAGCATTTT
NA	TRBJ2-1	NA	TRBV5-4	CASSLTGTAWREQFF	TGTGCCAGCAGCCTTACTGGGACCGCTTGGAGGGAGCAGTTCTTC
NA	TRBJ2-7	NA	TRBV11-2	CASSLWGTYEQYF	TGTGCCAGCAGCTTGTGGGGGACCTACGAGCAGTACTTC
NA	TRBJ2-7	TRBD2	TRBV19	CASSKGGAGGSYEQYF	TGTGCCAGTAGCAAAGGGGGGGCGGGGGGCTCCTACGAGCAGTACTTC
few	TRBJ1-1	NA	TRBV9	CASSPRDGVNTEAFF	TGTGCCAGCAGCCCTAGGGACGGAGTGAACACTGAAGCTTTCTTT
NA	TRBJ1-6	NA	TRBV5-5	CASSFGIQGALHF	TGTGCCAGCAGCTTCGGGATACAGGGAGCCCTCCACTTT
NA	TRBJ1-2	NA	TRBV6-6	CASSPVGDLYGYTF	TGTGCCAGCAGCCCTGTGGGTGACCTATATGGCTACACCTTC
NA	TRBJ2-5	TRBD2	TRBV10-3	CAISDFGGGDETQYF	TGTGCCATCAGTGATTTCGGCGGGGGGGATGAGACCCAGTACTTC
NA	TRBJ1-1	NA	TRBV19	CASRGGWTQAFF	TGTGCCAGTAGAGGCGGCTGGACACAAGCTTTCTTT
once	TRBJ2-7	NA	TRBV6-5	CASSPGSYEQYF	TGTGCCAGCAGTCCAGGCTCCTACGAGCAGTACTTC
NA	TRBJ2-5	NA	TRBV18	CASSPSQETQYF	TGTGCCAGCTCTCCAAGTCAAGAGACCCAGTACTTC
NA	TRBJ2-5	NA	TRBV6-6	CASSYPGETQYF	TGTGCCAGCAGTTACCCTGGGGAGACCCAGTACTTC
NA	TRBJ2-3	NA	TRBV5-1	CASSLGVIGLDTQYF	TGCGCCAGCAGCTTGGGGGTTATCGGCCTAGATACGCAGTATTTT
medium-sized	TRBJ1-6	NA	TRBV19	CASSSALFWNSPLHF	TGTGCCAGTAGCTCGGCTCTATTCTGGAATTCACCCCTCCACTTT
NA	TRBJ1-1	NA	TRBV7-9	CASSLRGSNTEAFF	TGTGCCAGCAGCTTAAGGGGGTCGAACACTGAAGCTTTCTTT
NA	TRBJ2-3	TRBD2	TRBV7-2	CASNKRGGTDTQYF	TGTGCCAGCAATAAGCGGGGGGGCACAGATACGCAGTATTTT
NA	TRBJ2-1	NA	TRBV4-1	CASSQEERALRYNEQFF	TGCGCCAGCAGCCAAGAGGAGCGGGCCCTGCGGTACAATGAGCAGTTCTTC
NA	TRBJ2-3	NA	TRBV2	CASSEGTALGTRYF	TGTGCCAGCAGTGAAGGGACAGCCCTAGGTACGCGGTATTTT
few	TRBJ1-1	NA	TRBV30	CACIRRGRDTEAFF	TGTGCCTGTATCCGCAGGGGAAGGGACACTGAAGCTTTCTTT
NA	TRBJ1-6	NA	TRBV10-3	CAAKPQGNDSPLHF	TGTGCCGCCAAGCCCCAGGGAAATGATTCACCCCTCCACTTT
NA	TRBJ1-5	NA	TRBV6-6	CASSSLRGRQPQHF	TGTGCCAGCAGCTCTCTCCGGGGGCGTCAGCCCCAGCATTTT
NA	TRBJ2-7	NA	TRBV10-2	CASSDPPYEQYF	TGCGCCAGCAGTGATCCCCCCTACGAGCAGTACTTC
NA	TRBJ2-1	TRBD2	TRBV9	CASSVDPGGRKQFF	TGTGCCAGCAGCGTAGATCCGGGGGGGCGTAAGCAGTTCTTC
NA	TRBJ2-7	TRBD1	TRBV2	CASSGTGGPYEQYF	TGTGCCAGCAGTGGGACAGGGGGACCCTACGAGCAGTACTTC
once	TRBJ1-5	NA	TRBV7-4	CASSTSSGNHYSNQPQHF	TGTGCCAGCAGCACTAGCTCAGGGAACCATTATAGCAATCAGCCCCAGCATTTT
NA	TRBJ2-7	NA	TRBV28	CASSEGLNYEQYF	TGTGCCAGCAGTGAGGGACTGAACTACGAGCAGTACTTC
NA	TRBJ2-2	TRBD2	TRBV4-3	CASRIFFTSGTGELFF	TGCGCCAGCAGAATCTTCTTTACTAGCGGCACCGGGGAGCTGTTTTTT
NA	TRBJ2-7	NA	TRBV20-1	CSAGRTGRRDF	TGCAGTGCTGGGAGGACAGGAAGGAGGGACTTC
NA	TRBJ2-6	NA	TRBV4-3	CASSQEGGSGANVLTF	TGCGCCAGCAGCCAAGAGGGGGGCTCTGGGGCCAACGTCCTGACTTTC